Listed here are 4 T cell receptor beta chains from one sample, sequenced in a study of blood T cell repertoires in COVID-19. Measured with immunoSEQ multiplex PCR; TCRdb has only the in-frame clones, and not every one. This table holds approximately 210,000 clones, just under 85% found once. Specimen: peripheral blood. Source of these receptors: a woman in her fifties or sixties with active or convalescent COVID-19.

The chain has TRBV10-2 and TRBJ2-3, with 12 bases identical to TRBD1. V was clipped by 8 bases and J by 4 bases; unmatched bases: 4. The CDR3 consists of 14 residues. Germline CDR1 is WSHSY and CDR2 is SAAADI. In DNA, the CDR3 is TGCGCCAGCTGGGACAGGGGGCTAGCAGATACGCAGTATTTT. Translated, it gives CASWDRGLADTQYF.

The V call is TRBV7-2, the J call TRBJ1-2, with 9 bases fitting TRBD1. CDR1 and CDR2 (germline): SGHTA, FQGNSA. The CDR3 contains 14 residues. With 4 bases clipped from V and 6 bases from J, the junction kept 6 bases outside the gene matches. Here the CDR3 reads CASSSNRGRNGYTF. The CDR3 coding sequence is TGTGCCAGCAGCTCTAACAGGGGGCGGAATGGCTACACCTTC.

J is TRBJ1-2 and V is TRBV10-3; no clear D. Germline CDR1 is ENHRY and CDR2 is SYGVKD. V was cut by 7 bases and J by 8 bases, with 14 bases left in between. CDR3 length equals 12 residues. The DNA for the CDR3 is TGTGCCATCACTACGCCCCCAGGAGGCTACACCTTC. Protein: CAITTPPGGYTF.

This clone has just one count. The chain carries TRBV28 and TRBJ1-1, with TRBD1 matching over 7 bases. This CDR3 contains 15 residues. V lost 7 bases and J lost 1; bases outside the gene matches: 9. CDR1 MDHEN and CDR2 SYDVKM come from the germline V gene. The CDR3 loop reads CASISPGQSNTEAFF. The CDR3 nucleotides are TGTGCCAGCATTAGTCCGGGACAGTCGAACACTGAAGCTTTCTTT.